This T cell receptor beta chain appears in the sequencing data of a study of cytomegalovirus exposure and HLA in healthy donors. About the research overall: For the 300 to 450 genotyped donors, 75% to 90% fell within the Caucasian-associated ancestry cluster. Study-wide results and limits: One variant, a missense change in DCLRE1C, was linked in a later analysis to TCR beta V- and J-gene trimming.

Germline-derived CDR1 and CDR2 are MDHEN and SYDVKM. This CDR3 has 12 amino acids. Trimming left V 3 bases short and J 5 bases short, with 7 bases between. The PCR contained 60 Vbeta and 13 Jbeta primers. Assay: immunoSEQ multiplex PCR; the TCRdb copy retains only in-frame clones and omits some. Among around 120,000 clones listed, 65% to 80% were seen once. To note about this clone: Its antigen is unknown.

J is TRBJ2-5 and V is TRBV28; D remains unclear. The source is a human donor in good health. Material: PBMCs. The CDR3 sequence: CASSLRDETQYF. CDR3 in DNA: TGTGCCAGCAGTTTGAGAGATGAGACCCAGTACTTC. The full variable domain, its missing parts supplied by reference TRBV28 and TRBJ2-5, is DVKVTQSSRYLVKRTGEKVFLECVQDMDHENMFWYRQDPGLGLRLIYFSYDVKMKEKGDIPEGYSVSREKKERFSLILESASTNQTSMYLCASSLRDETQYFGPGTRLLVL.